This T cell receptor beta chain stems from a study of T cell clones after liver transplantation. Study-wide background: TCRbeta sequencing after a pre-transplant mixed lymphocyte reaction identified graft-donor-reactive clones, later tracked in post-transplant blood. HCV positivity affected three of eight recipients; the rest lacked autoimmune or viral indications.

On this clone: Its antigen is as yet unknown.

The data were produced by immunoSEQ multiplex PCR, yet TCRdb's version contains in-frame clones alone and is incomplete. The repertoire has more than 70,000 clones, roughly 83% of them found once; the top ten carry approximately 2.8%. Study-level results: Rather than being deleted, graft donor-reactive T cells may have moved into the graft.

The germline V gene encodes CDR1 SGHDT and CDR2 YYEEEE. The CDR3 covers 13 residues. The germline V and J ends were trimmed by 3 bases and 4 bases, with 8 bases remaining between them. The sample in question was CD4+ T cells from blood, obtained at the 22-month timepoint. This TCR came from a human patient who received a liver transplant. Some T cells may trace back to the graft donor. The rearrangement joins TRBV5-6 to TRBJ1-5; TRBD1 might be the D (6 bases). The CDR3 region is CASSSRGNQPQHF. As DNA, the CDR3 is TGTGCCAGCAGCTCCAGGGGAAATCAGCCCCAGCATTTT.